These 31 T cell receptor beta chains were all obtained from the same sample, sequenced in a study of blood T cell repertoires in COVID-19. Some clones are missing from TCRdb's copy, which holds only in-frame ones; the method was immunoSEQ multiplex PCR. The repertoire holds 100,000 to 150,000 clones, with about three quarters as singletons. Sequencing was performed on peripheral blood. These receptors came from a woman in her seventies with acute or convalescent COVID-19.

This clone was detected only a few times. The chain joins TRBV11-2 to TRBJ2-5, with 7 bases that match TRBD1. Looked up from germline, CDR1 is SGHAT and CDR2 is FQNNGV. The CDR3 runs to 14 residues. With 6 bases clipped from V and 3 bases from J, the junction kept 7 bases outside the gene matches. The CDR3 reads CASRKQGREETQYF. The CDR3 DNA reads TGTGCCAGCAGAAAACAGGGGCGAGAAGAGACCCAGTACTTC.

This sequence joins TRBV30 and TRBJ2-1, with 11 bases aligning to TRBD2. This CDR3 is 13 amino acids long. V trimming: 7 bases; J trimming: 7 bases; junction bases outside the gene matches: 6. Germline values: CDR1 GTSNPN, CDR2 SVGIG (reference sequence). CDR3 sequence reads: CASRLAGSNEQFF. The CDR3, as DNA: TGTGCCTCTCGACTAGCGGGAAGTAATGAGCAGTTCTTC.

V gene TRBV4-1 combines with J gene TRBJ1-5, with 12 bases fitting TRBD1. The CDR3 length is 16 residues. The germline V gene has CDR1 MGHRA and CDR2 YSYEKL. V lost 1 base to trimming and J lost 6 bases; unmatched junction nucleotides: 4. The CDR3 DNA follows: TGCGCCAGCAGCCAAGGGGGGACAGGGGGCCGTCAGCCCCAGCATTTT. Translation: CASSQGGTGGRQPQHF.

The rearrangement links TRBV27 to TRBJ2-3, with 12 bases matching TRBD2. J was trimmed by 1 base and V by 5 bases; bases with no gene match: 4. CDR3 length equals 16 residues. Germline CDR1 is MNHEY and CDR2 is SMNVEV (reference sequence). The CDR3 bases are TGTGCCAGCAGTACCCTAGCGGGAGGGGGCACAGATACGCAGTATTTT. Its translation: CASSTLAGGGTDTQYF.

This clone occurred a few times. This chain links TRBV4-3 with TRBJ1-4; D is perhaps TRBD1 (5 bases). Germline values: CDR1 LGHNA, CDR2 YSLEER. With 0 bases removed from V and 8 bases from J, the gap between germline ends came to 13 bases. The CDR3 extends over 15 amino acids. CDR3 amino acids: CASSQEGQGGEKLFF. The CDR3 DNA follows: TGCGCCAGCAGCCAAGAAGGCCAGGGAGGCGAAAAACTGTTTTTT.

The chain combines TRBV9 with TRBJ1-5; D may be TRBD1 (5 bases). The CDR3 runs 13 residues. Deletions cut 2 bases from V and 7 bases from J, with 10 bases between. Per germline, CDR1 SGDLS and CDR2 YYNGEE. CDR3 loop: CASSVRGEQPQHF. As DNA, the CDR3 is TGTGCCAGCAGCGTTCGGGGGGAACAGCCCCAGCATTTT.

In this sample, this clone turned up a few times. The chain employs TRBV7-9 and TRBJ2-5; 8 bases match TRBD1. CDR3 length: 15 amino acids. Trimming took 5 bases from V and 2 from J; bases not matched to a gene: 7. Germline V gene lookup returns CDR1 SEHNR and CDR2 FQNEAQ (reference sequence). This CDR3 is CASSAPDRGQETQYF. The CDR3 bases are TGTGCCAGCAGCGCCCCAGACAGGGGTCAAGAGACCCAGTACTTC.

The gene calls are TRBV27 and TRBJ1-3; D is possibly TRBD1 (6 bases). The CDR3 totals 15 residues. Germline values: CDR1 MNHEY, CDR2 SMNVEV (reference sequence). The germline V and J ends were trimmed by 2 bases and 5 bases, with 13 bases remaining between them. CDR3 in amino acids: CASSLRSGARNTIYF. In DNA form, the CDR3 reads TGTGCCAGCAGTTTAAGGTCAGGGGCGAGAAACACCATATATTTT.

V gene TRBV10-3 combines with J gene TRBJ1-4; tentative D call: TRBD1 (5 bases). The length of the CDR3 is 15 residues. The germline V gene has CDR1 ENHRY and CDR2 SYGVKD. V shed 3 bases and J shed 7 bases, with 15 bases lying between them. The CDR3 is CAISDGGGNFEKLFF. The CDR3 region has the DNA TGTGCCATCAGTGACGGCGGGGGAAATTTTGAAAAACTGTTTTTT.

V gene TRBV7-6 combines with J gene TRBJ2-3; possible D gene TRBD2, 5 bases. Per the germline V gene, CDR1 is SGHVS and CDR2 is FNYEAQ. The CDR3 contains 17 residues. The V and J ends lost 5 bases and 2 bases respectively, with 20 bases between them. The CDR3 DNA sequence: TGTGCCAGCAGCAACCATCCGGCGCGGGCCGACACAGATACGCAGTATTTT. This translates into CASSNHPARADTDTQYF.

This CDR3 is CASSLRDSRMNTEAFF. The CDR3 DNA reads as TGTGCCAGCAGCCTTCGGGACAGTCGAATGAACACTGAAGCTTTCTTT. The chain joins TRBV3-1 (or the pseudogene TRBV3-2) to TRBJ1-1; 7 bases map to TRBD1. Germline assignment: CDR1 LGHDT and CDR2 YNNKEL (reference sequence). CDR3 length equals 16 residues. Germline trimming cut 4 bases from V and 0 bases from J; bases unmatched to any gene: 8.

The genes are TRBV10-3 and TRBJ2-3, with TRBD2 identical over 15 bases. The CDR3 is 16 amino acids. The V and J ends lost 2 bases and 4 bases, in that order; junction bases with no gene match: 1. From germline, CDR1 is ENHRY and CDR2 SYGVKD. CDR3 nucleotides: TGTGCCATCAGTGAGAGGACTAGCGGGAGGGCAGATACGCAGTATTTT. Encoded protein: CAISERTSGRADTQYF.

This chain links TRBV6-1 with TRBJ1-2, with TRBD1 matching 7 bases. Germline trimming cut 5 bases from V and 5 bases from J; bases unmatched to any gene: 5. The germline V gene encodes CDR1 MNHNS and CDR2 SASEGT. The CDR3 length is 13 residues. The CDR3 loop is CASSHDRAYGYTF. CDR3 coding DNA: TGTGCCAGCAGTCACGACAGGGCGTATGGCTACACCTTC.

This rearrangement joins TRBV7-2 to TRBJ2-1, with D uncertain. Germline CDR1 SGHTA, CDR2 FQGNSA. V lost 5 bases and J lost 5, with 13 bases in between. This CDR3 spans 14 amino acids. DNA for the CDR3: TGTGCCAGCAGCCCCCGACTGAGGAACAATGAGCAGTTCTTC. Translation gives CASSPRLRNNEQFF. The variable domain in full, completed from reference TRBV7-2 and TRBJ2-1, reads GAGVSQSPSNKVTEKGKDVELRCDPISGHTALYWYRQSLGQGLEFLIYFQGNSAPDKSGLPSDRFSAERTGGSVSTLTIQRTQQEDSAVYLCASSPRLRNNEQFFGPGTRLTVL.

This chain connects TRBV15 to TRBJ2-4, with 8 nucleotides matching TRBD2. The V and J ends lost 0 bases and 8 bases, in that order; junction bases with no gene match: 6. This CDR3 has 15 residues. The germline gives CDR1 LNHNV, CDR2 YYDKDF (reference sequence). CDR3 amino acids: CATSREAGAGDIQYF. The CDR3, as DNA: TGTGCCACCAGCAGAGAAGCGGGGGCCGGGGACATTCAGTACTTC.

The V call is TRBV6-5, the J call TRBJ1-1; tentative D call: TRBD1 (5 bases). V shed 10 bases and J shed 0 bases, with 12 bases lying between them. The length of the CDR3 is 13 residues. Germline loops: CDR1 MNHEY, CDR2 SVGAGI. CDR3 loop: CATGRGLNTEAFF. The DNA of the CDR3 is TGTGCCACCGGACGGGGGTTGAACACTGAAGCTTTCTTT.

The V gene is TRBV19, the J gene TRBJ1-2; TRBD1 matches at 7 bases. Germline CDR1 and CDR2: LNHDA and SQIVND (reference sequence). V trimming: 5 bases; J trimming: 8 bases; junction bases outside the gene matches: 5. The CDR3 runs 12 residues. The chain's CDR3 is CASSLGQYGYTF. CDR3 DNA: TGTGCCAGTAGTCTGGGACAGTACGGCTACACCTTC.

This clone was recorded at least ten times. The chain links TRBV5-6 to TRBJ2-2, with 8 nucleotides matching TRBD2. Unmatched junction bases numbered 3, after V lost 4 bases and J lost 4 bases. The CDR3 has 14 amino acids. CDR1 is SGHDT and CDR2 is YYEEEE in the germline V gene. The CDR3 bases are TGTGCCAGCAGCACCGGGGGGGCCACCGGGGAGCTGTTTTTT. Its translation: CASSTGGATGELFF. The full variable domain, its missing parts supplied by reference TRBV5-6 and TRBJ2-2, is DAGVTQSPTHLIKTRGQQVTLRCSPKSGHDTVSWYQQALGQGPQFIFQYYEEEERQRGNFPDRFSGHQFPNYSSELNVNALLLGDSALYLCASSTGGATGELFFGEGSRLTVL.

The genes are TRBV30 and TRBJ1-3, with 7 bases lining up with TRBD1. V lost 4 bases and J lost 0; bases outside the gene matches: 9. The germline gives CDR1 GTSNPN, CDR2 SVGIG (reference sequence). The CDR3 is made up of 16 amino acids. The CDR3 sequence: CAWINFRGTSGNTIYF. The CDR3 DNA follows: TGTGCCTGGATCAACTTCAGGGGGACCTCTGGAAACACCATATATTTT.

This sequence joins TRBV19 and TRBJ2-1; no clear D. Trimming stripped 6 bases from V and 0 bases from J, with 12 bases between. This CDR3 region has 15 residues. Germline V gene data show CDR1 as LNHDA and CDR2 as SQIVND (reference sequence). In DNA form, the CDR3 reads TGTGCCAGTAGCAAAGTGGGCCACTCCTACAATGAGCAGTTCTTC. This gives the protein CASSKVGHSYNEQFF.

The chain uses TRBV3-1 (or the pseudogene TRBV3-2) and TRBJ2-1; 12 nucleotides align to TRBD2. The germline CDR1 and CDR2 sequences are LGHDT and YNNKEL (reference sequence). Trimming took 0 bases from V and 7 from J; bases not matched to a gene: 7. The CDR3 is made up of 17 amino acids. The chain's CDR3 is CASSQEVLAGGGNEQFF. CDR3 sequence (DNA): TGTGCCAGCAGCCAAGAGGTACTAGCGGGGGGTGGGAATGAGCAGTTCTTC.

In this sample, this clone turned up once. The gene calls are TRBV19 and TRBJ2-7, with 12 bases fitting TRBD2. Germline-derived CDR1 and CDR2 are LNHDA and SQIVND (reference sequence). With V trimmed by 7 bases and J by 2 bases, 9 bases remained unmatched. CDR3 length: 16 residues. CDR3 sequence (DNA): TGTGCCAGTACCGTACTAGCGGGGGGCTACCCCTACGAGCAGTACTTC. Amino acid sequence: CASTVLAGGYPYEQYF.

The rearrangement joins TRBV27 to TRBJ2-1; tentatively, D is TRBD2 (7 bases). CDR3 size: 17 residues. Germline V gene lookup returns CDR1 MNHEY and CDR2 SMNVEV (reference sequence). V lost 5 bases and J 5 bases, leaving 22 bases between the germline ends. The CDR3 region has the DNA TGTGCCAGCAGTCGATTCTGGACGGGGGGCATAAACAATGAGCAGTTCTTC. Translated, it gives CASSRFWTGGINNEQFF.

The chain employs TRBV28 and TRBJ2-3; 13 positions match TRBD2. The V and J ends lost 4 bases and 0 bases, in that order; junction bases with no gene match: 4. CDR1 and CDR2 (germline): MDHEN, SYDVKM. The CDR3 loop spans 17 amino acids. In DNA form, the CDR3 reads TGTGCCAGCAGTTGGGGACTAGCGGGGTCTAGCACAGATACGCAGTATTTT. This translates into CASSWGLAGSSTDTQYF. Complete variable domain (other parts from reference TRBV28 and TRBJ2-3): DVKVTQSSRYLVKRTGEKVFLECVQDMDHENMFWYRQDPGLGLRLIYFSYDVKMKEKGDIPEGYSVSREKKERFSLILESASTNQTSMYLCASSWGLAGSSTDTQYFGPGTRLTVL.

V gene TRBV5-5 combines with J gene TRBJ2-7; D perhaps matches TRBD2 (5 bases). Germline lookup yields CDR1 SGHKS and CDR2 YYEKEE (reference sequence). V lost 0 bases to trimming and J lost 8 bases, with 18 bases between them. The CDR3 is 15 amino acids. The CDR3 region is CASSLAASLPTQQYF. Written as DNA, the CDR3 is TGTGCCAGCAGCTTGGCGGCTAGCCTGCCTACCCAGCAGTACTTC.

The chain carries TRBV2 and TRBJ2-7, with TRBD2 as a possible D gene (6 bases). Germline lookup yields CDR1 SNHLY and CDR2 FYNNEI. Trimming pared 6 bases from V and 5 bases from J, leaving 20 bases between. This CDR3 is 15 amino acids long. This CDR3 reads CASRLRDSPSNEQYF. The CDR3, as DNA: TGTGCCAGCAGACTCCGGGACTCCCCGTCCAACGAGCAGTACTTC.

The V call is TRBV15, the J call TRBJ1-3; D possibly corresponds to TRBD1 (6 bases). Germline V gives CDR1 LNHNV, CDR2 YYDKDF (reference sequence). The length of the CDR3 is 11 residues. Trimming took off 11 bases at V and 6 bases at J, with 11 bases between the two ends. CDR3 in amino acids: CASPGENTIYF. DNA for the CDR3: TGTGCCTCACCAGGGGAAAACACCATATATTTT.

The CDR3 region is CASSAGTRNTEAFF. The CDR3, as DNA: TGTGCCAGCAGCGCGGGAACAAGGAACACTGAAGCTTTCTTT. The genes are TRBV9 and TRBJ1-1; no reliable D call. Germline assignment: CDR1 SGDLS and CDR2 YYNGEE. Trimming left V 3 bases short and J 1 base short, with 10 bases between. The CDR3 is 14 amino acids.

This clone has a count of ten or more. V is TRBV11-2 and J is TRBJ2-7; TRBD2 matches 7 bases. Germline V gene sequence: CDR1 SGHAT, CDR2 FQNNGV. CDR3 length equals 13 residues. V was clipped by 5 bases and J by 6 bases; unmatched bases: 7. CDR3 region: CASSNSGSSEQYF. Written as DNA, the CDR3 is TGTGCCAGCAGCAATAGCGGGTCATCCGAGCAGTACTTC.

The rearrangement joins TRBV29-1 to TRBJ1-2; no clear D. Trimming removed 2 bases at V and 6 bases at J, with 19 bases between. There are 15 residues in the CDR3. Germline CDR1 is SQVTM and CDR2 is ANQGSEA. CDR3 sequence (DNA): TGCAGCGTTGAAACGAGACGGGTTAATGAGGATGGCTACACCTTC. Amino acids: CSVETRRVNEDGYTF.

This clone was counted only a few times. The junction differs from germline at one of its ends, possibly a read error. The DNA of the CDR3 is TGTGCCAGCAGTGAGGGGGGACAGCCAAACTTC. This sequence encodes CASSEGGQPNF. V gene TRBV2 combines with J gene TRBJ2-7; tentatively, D is TRBD1 (7 bases). The CDR3 sequence is 11 residues long. Germline CDR1 and CDR2: SNHLY and FYNNEI.